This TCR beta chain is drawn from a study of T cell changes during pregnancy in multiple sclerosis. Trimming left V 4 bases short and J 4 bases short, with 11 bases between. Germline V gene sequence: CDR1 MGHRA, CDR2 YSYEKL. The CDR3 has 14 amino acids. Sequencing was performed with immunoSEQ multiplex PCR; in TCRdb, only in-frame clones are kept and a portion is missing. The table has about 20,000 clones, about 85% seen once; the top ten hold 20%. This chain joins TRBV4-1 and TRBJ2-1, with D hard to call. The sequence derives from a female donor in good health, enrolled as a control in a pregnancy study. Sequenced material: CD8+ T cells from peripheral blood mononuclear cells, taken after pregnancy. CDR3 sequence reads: CASSRVEEYNEQFF. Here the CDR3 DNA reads TGCGCCAGCAGCCGAGTAGAGGAGTACAATGAGCAGTTCTTC.